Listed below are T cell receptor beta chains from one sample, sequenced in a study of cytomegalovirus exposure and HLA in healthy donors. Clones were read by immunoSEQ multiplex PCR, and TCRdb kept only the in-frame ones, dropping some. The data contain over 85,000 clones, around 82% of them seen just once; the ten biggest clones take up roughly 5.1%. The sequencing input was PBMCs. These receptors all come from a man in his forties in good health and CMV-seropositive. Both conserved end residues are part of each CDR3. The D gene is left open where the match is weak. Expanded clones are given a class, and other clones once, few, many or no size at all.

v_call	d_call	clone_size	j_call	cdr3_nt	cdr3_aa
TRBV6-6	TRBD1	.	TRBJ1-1	TGTGCCAGCAGCCCGGACAGGGCTGGAAGAGCTTTCTTT	CASSPDRAGRAFF
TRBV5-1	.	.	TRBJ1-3	TGCGCCAGCAGCTTGGACAGGGCTGGAAACACCATATATTTT	CASSLDRAGNTIYF
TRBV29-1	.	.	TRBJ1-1	TGCAGCCTCTCCGCAGGGCAAGGAACTGAAGCTTTCTTT	CSLSAGQGTEAFF
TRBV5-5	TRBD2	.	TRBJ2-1	TGTGCCAGCAGCTTTCTAGCGGGACCTTCCTACAATGAGCAGTTCTTC	CASSFLAGPSYNEQFF
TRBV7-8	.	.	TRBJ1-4	TGTGCCAGCAGCCTCCCAGGGGCCAGGGGTGAAAAACTGTTTTTT	CASSLPGARGEKLFF
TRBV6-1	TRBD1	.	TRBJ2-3	TGTGCCAGCACCAAGGGGGCGCAGGGCACAGATACGCAGTATTTT	CASTKGAQGTDTQYF
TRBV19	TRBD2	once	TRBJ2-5	TGTGCCAGTAGAACGCAACTAGCGGGGGGGCCCGAGACCCAGTACTTC	CASRTQLAGGPETQYF
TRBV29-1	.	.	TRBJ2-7	TGCAGCGTTGAAGCTCCGCGGGATCCCTACGAGCAGTACTTC	CSVEAPRDPYEQYF
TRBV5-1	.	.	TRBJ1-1	TGCGCCAGCAGCGAGACCCCTGGACAGAACACTGAAGCTTTCTTT	CASSETPGQNTEAFF
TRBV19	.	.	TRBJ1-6	TGTGCCAGTAGTGCAACAGTAAATTCACCCCTCCACTTT	CASSATVNSPLHF
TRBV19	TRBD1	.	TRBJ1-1	TGTGCCAGTAGTATCAGCCGGGACAGGGTTGCTTTCTTT	CASSISRDRVAFF
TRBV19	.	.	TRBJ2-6	TGTGCCTCGCGGTTAGGTGGGGCCAACGTCCTGACTTTC	CASRLGGANVLTF
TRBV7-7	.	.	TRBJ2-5	TGTGCCAGCAGCTTAGGGACTGGGGAACTAGAGACCCAGTACTTC	CASSLGTGELETQYF
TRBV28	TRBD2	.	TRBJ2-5	TGTGCCAGCAGTCCATTACCTCTAGCGGGTAGTGAGCAGTACTTC	CASSPLPLAGSEQYF
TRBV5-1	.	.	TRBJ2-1	TGCGCCAGCAGCTTGGTGAGCGGCGTAGGGTACAATGAGCAGTTCTTC	CASSLVSGVGYNEQFF
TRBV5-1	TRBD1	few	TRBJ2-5	TGCGCCAGCAGTTGGGACAGCGAGACCCAGTACTTC	CASSWDSETQYF
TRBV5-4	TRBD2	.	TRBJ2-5	TGTGCCAGCAGATCCGGGACTAGCGGGAGAGAGACCCAGTACTTC	CASRSGTSGRETQYF
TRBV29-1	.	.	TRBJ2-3	TGCAGCGTTGCAATGACAGCGCGGGATACGCAGTATTTT	CSVAMTARDTQYF
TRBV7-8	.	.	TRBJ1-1	TGTGCCAGCAGCTTCTGGGGCTTGGGGAAGAACACTGAAGCTTTCTTT	CASSFWGLGKNTEAFF
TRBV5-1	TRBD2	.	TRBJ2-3	TGCGCCAGCAGCTTGGGGTTAAGCGGGAGAGGGGCAGATACGCAGTATTTT	CASSLGLSGRGADTQYF
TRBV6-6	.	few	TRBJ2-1	TGTGCCAGCAGTCCACAGGGTAGTTCCTACAATGAGCAGTTCTTC	CASSPQGSSYNEQFF
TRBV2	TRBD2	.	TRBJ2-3	TGTGCCAGCGGGCACATCGGGGGGGGCACAGATACGCAGTATTTT	CASGHIGGGTDTQYF